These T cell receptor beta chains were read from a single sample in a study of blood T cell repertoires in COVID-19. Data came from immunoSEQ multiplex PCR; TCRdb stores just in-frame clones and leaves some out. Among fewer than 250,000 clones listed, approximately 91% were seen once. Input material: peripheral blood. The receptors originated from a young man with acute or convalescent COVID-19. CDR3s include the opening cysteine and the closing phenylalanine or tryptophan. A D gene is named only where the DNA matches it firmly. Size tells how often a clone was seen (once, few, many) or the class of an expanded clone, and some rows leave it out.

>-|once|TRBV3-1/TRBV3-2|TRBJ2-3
TGTGCCAGCAGCCAGATGGCCTCAGATACGCAGTATTTT
CASSQMASDTQYF
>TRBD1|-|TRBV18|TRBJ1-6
TGTGCCAGCTCACCAAGGACAGGGGAATCACCCCTCCACTTT
CASSPRTGESPLHF
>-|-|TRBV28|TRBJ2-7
TGTGCCAGCAGTTCCCTAGCGCGGTCCTACGAGCAGTACTTC
CASSSLARSYEQYF
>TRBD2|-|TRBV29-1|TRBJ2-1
TGCAGCGTTGGGGAGAGGGGCAGGACTAGAGATCACGAGCAGTTCTTC
CSVGERGRTRDHEQFF
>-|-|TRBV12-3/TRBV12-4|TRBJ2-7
TGTGCCAGCAGTTCGGCAGGGACCTACGAGCAGTACTTC
CASSSAGTYEQYF
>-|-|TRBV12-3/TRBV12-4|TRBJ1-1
TGTGCCAGTGACAAGACCTTGAACACTGAAGCTTTCTTT
CASDKTLNTEAFF
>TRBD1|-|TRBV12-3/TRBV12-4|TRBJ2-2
TGTGCCAGTGACAGGGGTTCTCCCGGGGAGCTGTTTTTT
CASDRGSPGELFF
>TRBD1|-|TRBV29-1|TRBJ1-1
TGCAGCGTGAACAGGGGGCGAGGGACTGAAGCTTTCTTT
CSVNRGRGTEAFF
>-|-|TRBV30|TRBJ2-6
TGTGCCTGTGGCAGGGGTTCTCAGTCTGGGGCCAACGTCCTGACTTTC
CACGRGSQSGANVLTF
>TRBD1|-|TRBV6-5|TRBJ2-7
TGTGCCAGCAGTTGGACAGGGGATGGGGGCTACGAGCAGTACTTC
CASSWTGDGGYEQYF
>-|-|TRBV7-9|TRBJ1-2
TGTGCCAGCAGCAACCTCGCGGACAGTCCCTATGGCTACACCTTC
CASSNLADSPYGYTF
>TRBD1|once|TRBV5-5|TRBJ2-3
TGTGCCAGCGCCGGGACAGGGGTCGACAAAGCTAGCACAGATACGCAGTATTTT
CASAGTGVDKASTDTQYF
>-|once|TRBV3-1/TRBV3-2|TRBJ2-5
TGTGCCAGCAGCCAACACGGGGAGACCCAGTACTTC
CASSQHGETQYF
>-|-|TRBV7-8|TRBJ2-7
TGTGCCAGCAGCTTACCCCAGGGCTCCTACGAGCAGTACTTC
CASSLPQGSYEQYF
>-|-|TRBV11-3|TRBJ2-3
TGTGCCAGCAGCTCCCCAGGGGCCGCCACAGATACGCAGTATTTT
CASSSPGAATDTQYF
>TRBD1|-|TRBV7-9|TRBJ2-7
TGTGCCAGCAGCTTACAAGCAGGGGGCATGGTCGAGCAGTACTTC
CASSLQAGGMVEQYF
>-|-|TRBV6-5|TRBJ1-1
TGTGCCAGCACCTTGAGATCGAACACTGAAGCTTTCTTT
CASTLRSNTEAFF
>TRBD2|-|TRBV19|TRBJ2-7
TGTGCCAGTAGTATCGGTAGCGGGAGTTACGAGCAGTACTTC
CASSIGSGSYEQYF
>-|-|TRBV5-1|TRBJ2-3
TGCGCCAGCAGCTTGGTTATCGCGGCTAGCACAGATACGCAGTATTTT
CASSLVIAASTDTQYF
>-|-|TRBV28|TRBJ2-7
TGTGCCAGCAGTAGGTCGCGAACAGTCTCCTACGAGCAGTACTTC
CASSRSRTVSYEQYF
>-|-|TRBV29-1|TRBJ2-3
TGCAGCGACCTCGGACACACAGATACGCAGTATTTT
CSDLGHTDTQYF
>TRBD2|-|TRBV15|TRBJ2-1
TGTGCCACCAGCAGGCAGCGGGAGGTTCACAATGAGCAGTTCTTC
CATSRQREVHNEQFF
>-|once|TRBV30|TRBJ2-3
TGTGCCTGGAGTGGGACTGGAGCAAGAGATACGCAGTATTTT
CAWSGTGARDTQYF
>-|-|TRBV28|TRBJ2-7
TGTGCCAGCAGTTTAGCGGGAAATTACGAGCAGTACTTC
CASSLAGNYEQYF
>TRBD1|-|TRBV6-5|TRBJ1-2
TGTGCCAGCAGCCCGACAGGGTCGACCTCCCCTGGCTACACCTTC
CASSPTGSTSPGYTF
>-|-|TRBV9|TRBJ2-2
TGTGCCAGCAGCGTACGGGTCACCGGGGAGCTGTTTTTT
CASSVRVTGELFF
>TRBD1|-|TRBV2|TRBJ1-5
TGTGCCAGCAGTCCCGGGACAGGGGGCAATCAGCCCCAGCATTTT
CASSPGTGGNQPQHF
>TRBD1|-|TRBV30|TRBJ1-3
TGTGCCTGGAGTTTCAGGGGGTACGACACCATATATTTT
CAWSFRGYDTIYF
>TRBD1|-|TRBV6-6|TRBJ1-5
TGTGCCAGCAGTCGAGGGACAGGGAAGGAATATCAGCCCCAGCATTTT
CASSRGTGKEYQPQHF
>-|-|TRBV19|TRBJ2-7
TGTGCCAGTAGTGGAACAGGATCCGAGCAGTACTTC
CASSGTGSEQYF
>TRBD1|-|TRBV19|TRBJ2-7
TGTGCCAGTAGCGATCCGGGACAGGGATCTTACGAGCAGTACTTC
CASSDPGQGSYEQYF
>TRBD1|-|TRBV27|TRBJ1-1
TGTGCCAGCAGTTCCTTCGGGACAGGGGGCTGGGACACTGAAGCTTTCTTT
CASSSFGTGGWDTEAFF
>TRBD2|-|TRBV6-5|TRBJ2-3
TGTGCCAGCAGTTCCCGAGGTAGCGGGAGGGTCGATACGCAGTATTTT
CASSSRGSGRVDTQYF
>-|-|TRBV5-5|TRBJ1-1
TGTGCCAGCAGCTTGGTGCAGATGAACACTGAAGCTTTCTTT
CASSLVQMNTEAFF
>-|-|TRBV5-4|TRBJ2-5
TGTGCCAGCAGCTTCTCCGTTCAAGAGACCCAGTACTTC
CASSFSVQETQYF
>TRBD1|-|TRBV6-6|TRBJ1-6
TGTGCCAGCAGGCGACAGGGGGCTGGTGGCTATAATTCACCCCTCCACTTT
CASRRQGAGGYNSPLHF
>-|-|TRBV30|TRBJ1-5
TGTGCCTGGAGTGTACGGGGGGGGCCTCAGCCCCAGCATTTT
CAWSVRGGPQPQHF
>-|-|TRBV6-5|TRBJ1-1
TGTGCCAGCCACGGGGCGGGGGCAGGAGTCACTGAAGCTTTCTTT
CASHGAGAGVTEAFF
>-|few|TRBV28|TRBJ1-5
TGTGCCAGCAGTTTATCAGGGATCAATCAGCCCCAGCATTTT
CASSLSGINQPQHF
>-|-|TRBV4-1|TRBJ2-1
TGCGCCAGCACCTCAGGGGTCCCGAGTTTCTACAATGAGCAGTTCTTC
CASTSGVPSFYNEQFF
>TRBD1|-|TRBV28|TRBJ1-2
TGTGCCAGCAGTTCCCCGGGACAGGGAGTTAACTATGGCTACACCTTC
CASSSPGQGVNYGYTF
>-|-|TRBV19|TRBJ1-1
TGTGCCACGATAGAAACCGGAGTGAACACTGAAGCTTTCTTT
CATIETGVNTEAFF
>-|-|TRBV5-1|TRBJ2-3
TGCGCCAGCAGCTTGACGCAGTATTTGTCCGCCGGCACAGATACGCAGTATTTT
CASSLTQYLSAGTDTQYF
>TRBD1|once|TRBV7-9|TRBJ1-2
TGTGCCAGCAGCCTCGGGACAGGACCTAACTATGGCTACACCTTC
CASSLGTGPNYGYTF
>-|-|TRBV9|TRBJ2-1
TGTGCCAGCAGCGTATCATACGAGGGTGAGCAGTTCTTC
CASSVSYEGEQFF
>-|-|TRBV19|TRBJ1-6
TGTGCCAGTAGTATCGGTAATTCACCCCTCCACTTT
CASSIGNSPLHF
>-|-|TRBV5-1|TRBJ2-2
TGCGCCAGCAGCTTGGCACAGCCGAACACCGGGGAGCTGTTTTTT
CASSLAQPNTGELFF
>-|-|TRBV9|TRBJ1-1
TGTGCCAGCAGCGTAGTAAGGAGTCCTTCTGAAGCTTTCTTT
CASSVVRSPSEAFF
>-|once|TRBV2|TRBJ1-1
TGTGCCAGCAGTGAGAGTCCCAGGGAGAACACTGAAGCTTTCTTT
CASSESPRENTEAFF
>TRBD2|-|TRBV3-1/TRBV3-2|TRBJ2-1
TGTGCCAGCAGCCAAAATCTAGCGGGACCCAATGAGCAGTTCTTC
CASSQNLAGPNEQFF
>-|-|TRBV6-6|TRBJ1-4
TGTGCCAGCAGTTACCTGCAGCGTGGGGAAAAACTGTTTTTT
CASSYLQRGEKLFF
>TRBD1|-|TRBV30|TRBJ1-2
TGTGCCTGGAGTGTTTACAGGGGGCAGAGGCACTATGGCTACACCTTC
CAWSVYRGQRHYGYTF
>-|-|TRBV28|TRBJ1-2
TGTGCCAGCAGTTTAGGGGGGGCGCAGAATGGCTACACCTTC
CASSLGGAQNGYTF
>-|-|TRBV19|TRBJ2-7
TGTGCCAGTAGTATCAGGACACAGTCCTACGAGCAGTACTTC
CASSIRTQSYEQYF
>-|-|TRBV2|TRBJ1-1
TGTGCCAGCAGAGGGGAAATAATGAACACTGAAGCTTTCTTT
CASRGEIMNTEAFF
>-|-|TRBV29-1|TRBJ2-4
TGCAGCGCTGTCTTTGGTGCGATCCAGTACTTC
CSAVFGAIQYF
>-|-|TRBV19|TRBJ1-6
TGTGCCAGTAGTATAACCCACAGCCTCGATTCACCCCTCCACTTT
CASSITHSLDSPLHF
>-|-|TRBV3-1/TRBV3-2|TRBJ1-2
TGTGCCAGCAGCCACAGGGGAGGGGGACCATATGGCTACACCTTC
CASSHRGGGPYGYTF
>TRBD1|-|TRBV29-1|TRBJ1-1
TGCAGCGTCGGACAGGGGGCAGTTTGGATGAACACTGAAGCTTTCTTT
CSVGQGAVWMNTEAFF
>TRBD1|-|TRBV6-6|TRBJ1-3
TGTGCCAGCAGTCCTTCGGGACAGCAAAACACCATATATTTT
CASSPSGQQNTIYF